These 22 T cell receptor beta chains originate from one sample sequenced in a study of CD4 T cells in relation to SARS-CoV-2 and coronaviruses. Here immunoSEQ multiplex PCR was the method, and the copy in TCRdb shows in-frame clones only, minus some. The table shows 18,000 or so clones, with roughly 80% occurring only once. The unexposed donors gave CD4+ T cells in about 2011-2018, prior to COVID-19. The cells were cultured for 10 days before CD4+ T cells were isolated. These TCRs' antigens remain unknown. The sample consisted of CD4+ T cells from PBMCs, cultured in vitro. These receptors originate from a human donor in good health.

This chain connects TRBV7-8 to TRBJ2-3, with 10 bases that match TRBD1. CDR1 is SGHVS, CDR2 FQNEAQ, per germline. V dropped 6 bases and J dropped 0; count of bases not matched to a gene: 3. The CDR3 is 15 residues long. The CDR3 nucleotides read TGTGCCAGCAGGCCGACAGGGGGCAGCACAGATACGCAGTATTTT. Encoded protein: CASRPTGGSTDTQYF.

The chain combines TRBV20-1 with TRBJ2-1; D ambiguous. The CDR3 is made up of 11 amino acids. From germline, CDR1 is DFQATT and CDR2 SNEGSKA (reference sequence). V was cut by 3 bases and J by 6 bases, with 6 bases left in between. This CDR3 reads CSASQSNEQFF. CDR3 DNA sequence: TGCAGTGCTAGCCAGAGCAATGAGCAGTTCTTC.

The V and J genes are TRBV2 and TRBJ1-2, with D perhaps TRBD1 (5 bases). Germline lookup yields CDR1 SNHLY and CDR2 FYNNEI. V lost 6 bases to trimming and J lost 0 bases, with 14 bases between them. The CDR3 covers 15 residues. The CDR3 nucleotides read TGTGCCAGCAGGTATTTGCAGGGAGCTAACTATGGCTACACCTTC. This codes for CASRYLQGANYGYTF.

In this sample, this clone turned up a few times. The chain uses TRBV28 and TRBJ1-1, with a weak D call TRBD1 (6 bases). Germline V lookup: CDR1 MDHEN, CDR2 SYDVKM. CDR3 size: 11 residues. Trimming cost V 5 bases and J 10 bases, with 11 bases left between them. The CDR3 protein is CASSRGQLAFF. CDR3 nucleotides: TGTGCCAGCAGTCGGGGACAATTAGCTTTCTTT. Full variable domain (remainder filled in from reference TRBV28 and TRBJ1-1): DVKVTQSSRYLVKRTGEKVFLECVQDMDHENMFWYRQDPGLGLRLIYFSYDVKMKEKGDIPEGYSVSREKKERFSLILESASTNQTSMYLCASSRGQLAFFGQGTRLTVV.

The chain has TRBV30 and TRBJ2-2; D might be TRBD1 (6 bases). The length of the CDR3 is 16 residues. V lost 1 base to trimming and J lost 3 bases, with 15 bases between them. Per germline, CDR1 GTSNPN and CDR2 SVGIG (reference sequence). The CDR3 bases are TGTGCCTGGAGTGACCCAGGACAGAGTGACACCGGGGAGCTGTTTTTT. Protein: CAWSDPGQSDTGELFF. Variable domain in full (rest from reference TRBV30 and TRBJ2-2): SQTIHQWPATLVQPVGSPLSLECTVEGTSNPNLYWYRQAAGRGLQLLFYSVGIGQISSEVPQNLSASRPQDRQFILSSKKLLLSDSGFYLCAWSDPGQSDTGELFFGEGSRLTVL.

This clone was seen a few times. The rearrangement uses TRBV27 and TRBJ2-1; D gene ambiguous. Trimming pared 2 bases from V and 4 bases from J, leaving 12 bases between. CDR1 and CDR2 from the germline V gene are MNHEY and SMNVEV (reference sequence). The CDR3 spans 15 residues. CDR3 region: CASSLRSRPYNEQFF. DNA for the CDR3: TGTGCCAGCAGTTTAAGGTCCCGCCCTTACAATGAGCAGTTCTTC.

The V and J genes are TRBV2 and TRBJ1-5; no reliable D call. The CDR3 runs to 14 residues. Trimming cost V 4 bases and J 3 bases, with 10 bases left between them. Germline V gene sequence: CDR1 SNHLY, CDR2 FYNNEI. CDR3 nucleotide sequence: TGTGCCAGCAGTGTCATGGGCCCCAATCAGCCCCAGCATTTT. It translates to CASSVMGPNQPQHF.

The rearrangement links TRBV5-1 to TRBJ1-5; D possibly corresponds to TRBD1 (6 bases). The V gene's germline CDR1 is SGHRS and CDR2 YFSETQ. Trimming shortened V by 0 bases and J by 5 bases, and 12 bases separated the two germline ends. The CDR3 is 15 residues long. The CDR3 DNA reads TGCGCCAGCAGCTTGGGACAGGATGGCGATCAGCCCCAGCATTTT. It encodes CASSLGQDGDQPQHF.

This chain joins TRBV19 and TRBJ2-2; perhaps TRBD2 as D (6 bases). Looked up from germline, CDR1 is LNHDA and CDR2 is SQIVND (reference sequence). V was clipped by 10 bases and J by 4 bases, with 13 bases between them. The CDR3 contains 13 residues. The CDR3 reads CATRLVTTGELFF. CDR3 nucleotide sequence: TGTGCCACCCGACTAGTTACCACCGGGGAGCTGTTTTTT. The whole variable domain, remainder taken from reference TRBV19 and TRBJ2-2, is DGGITQSPKYLFRKEGQNVTLSCEQNLNHDAMYWYRQDPGQGLRLIYYSQIVNDFQKGDIAEGYSVSREKKESFPLTVTSAQKNPTAFYLCATRLVTTGELFFGEGSRLTVL.

The chain combines TRBV28 with TRBJ2-5; D may be TRBD1 or TRBD2 (6 bases each). The ends were cut back, 6 bases at V and 1 base at J, with 9 bases in the middle. Looked up from germline, CDR1 is MDHEN and CDR2 is SYDVKM. The CDR3 length is 13 residues. For the CDR3, the DNA is TGTGCCAGCAGAGAGGGGGGCCAAGAGACCCAGTACTTC. This codes for CASREGGQETQYF.

In its sample, this clone was seen once. V gene TRBV7-3 combines with J gene TRBJ2-1; TRBD2 matches 14 bases. CDR1 SGHTA and CDR2 FQGTGA come from the germline V gene. V shed 5 bases and J 9 bases; nucleotides not matched to a gene: 3. The CDR3 loop spans 14 amino acids. The CDR3 coding sequence is TGTGCCAGCAGCCCTGGACTAGCGGGAGGTGAGCAGTTCTTC. Translation: CASSPGLAGGEQFF.

The genes are TRBV12-5 and TRBJ2-2; 9 bases line up with TRBD1. The CDR3 extends over 18 amino acids. The V gene end was trimmed by 1 base and the J gene end by 6 bases; junction bases not matched to a gene: 12. Per germline, CDR1 LGHNT and CDR2 FRNRAP. The CDR3 loop is CASGLGTGANHGAGELFF. CDR3 coding DNA: TGTGCTAGTGGTTTGGGGACAGGGGCCAACCACGGGGCCGGGGAGCTGTTTTTT.

V and J are TRBV19 and TRBJ2-7, with TRBD1 matching over 7 bases. The CDR3 has 16 residues. Trimming at V came to 5 bases and at J to 3 bases, leaving 13 bases not matched to a gene. CDR1 LNHDA and CDR2 SQIVND come from the germline V gene (reference sequence). CDR3 bases: TGTGCCAGTAGTGTCGGTGACAGGGCTGGGAACTACGAGCAGTACTTC. This translates into CASSVGDRAGNYEQYF.

The chain combines TRBV13 with TRBJ2-1; 11 bases are a match to TRBD2. Germline V gene lookup returns CDR1 PRHDT and CDR2 FYEKMQ (reference sequence). J gave up 4 bases and V 6 bases, and 8 bases lay outside the gene matches. The CDR3 totals 16 residues. CDR3 coding DNA: TGTGCCAGCAGGGCGACCGGGACTAGCGGTTACAATGAGCAGTTCTTC. Amino acids: CASRATGTSGYNEQFF.

The V call is TRBV18, the J call TRBJ2-3, with D tentatively TRBD1 or TRBD2 (5 bases each). CDR3 length equals 16 residues. CDR1 is KGHSH, CDR2 LQKENI, per germline. V was clipped by 2 bases and J by 3 bases, with 15 bases between them. The CDR3 loop reads CASSPLSKWGTDTQYF. The CDR3 DNA follows: TGTGCCAGCTCACCATTGTCCAAGTGGGGGACAGATACGCAGTATTTT.

This clone has a handful of counts. This chain links TRBV19 with TRBJ2-2; 8 nucleotides line up with TRBD2. Germline-derived CDR1 and CDR2 are LNHDA and SQIVND (reference sequence). The CDR3 spans 16 residues. The V segment lost 6 bases and the J segment 4 bases; nucleotides outside the gene matches: 10. Written as DNA, the CDR3 is TGTGCCAGTAGCACCGGGAGGGCCGAGGGCACCGGGGAGCTGTTTTTT. This codes for CASSTGRAEGTGELFF.

The rearrangement links TRBV27 to TRBJ1-2; D perhaps matches TRBD1 (5 bases). Deletions cut 2 bases from V and 8 bases from J, with 15 bases between. The CDR3 totals 14 residues. Germline V gene data show CDR1 as MNHEY and CDR2 as SMNVEV (reference sequence). DNA for the CDR3: TGTGCCAGCAGTTTACGGACACCGGGTTTCGGCTACACCTTC. It codes for CASSLRTPGFGYTF.

Only one count was recorded for this clone. The V call is TRBV5-1, the J call TRBJ2-3; perhaps TRBD2 as D (6 bases). V lost 2 bases and J 6 bases, leaving 13 bases between the germline ends. Germline CDR1 SGHRS, CDR2 YFSETQ. The CDR3 sequence is 14 residues long. This chain's CDR3 is CASSLETRGDTQYF. In DNA, the CDR3 is TGCGCCAGCAGCTTAGAGACTAGAGGCGATACGCAGTATTTT.

The gene calls are TRBV14 and TRBJ2-3, with a tentative D call TRBD2 (5 bases). Trimming removed 5 bases at V and 4 bases at J, with 10 bases between. The CDR3 loop spans 13 amino acids. Germline values: CDR1 SGHDN, CDR2 FVKESK. The CDR3 here is CASSVRGSDTQYF. CDR3 DNA: TGTGCCAGCAGCGTCCGCGGGTCAGATACGCAGTATTTT.

The V and J genes are TRBV19 and TRBJ2-2, with no clear D. The germline V gene has CDR1 LNHDA and CDR2 SQIVND (reference sequence). V was shortened by 3 bases and J by 8 bases, with 4 bases between the two germline ends. CDR3 length equals 11 residues. Here the CDR3 DNA reads TGTGCCAGTAGTATTGCTGGGGAGCTGTTTTTT. Translating gives CASSIAGELFF.

In its sample, this clone was seen once. The chain uses TRBV9 and TRBJ1-4; D unresolved. The CDR3 runs 16 residues. Germline lookup yields CDR1 SGDLS and CDR2 YYNGEE. Trimming shortened V by 0 bases and J by 8 bases, and 17 bases separated the two germline ends. The CDR3 nucleotides are TGTGCCAGCAGCGTAGAGCATGGCTCCCCGGGGGAAAAACTGTTTTTT. It yields the protein CASSVEHGSPGEKLFF.

V is TRBV29-1 and J is TRBJ1-4, with D perhaps matching TRBD1 (6 bases). The V end lost 7 bases, the J end lost 5 bases, and 14 bases lay between the germline ends. The germline gives CDR1 SQVTM, CDR2 ANQGSEA. The CDR3 contains 13 residues. The CDR3 sequence: CSGRDTPNEKLFF. DNA of the CDR3: TGCAGCGGCCGGGACACCCCAAATGAAAAACTGTTTTTT.